This T cell receptor (beta chain) is drawn from a study of T cells in Graves' hyperthyroidism and ophthalmopathy. This clonotype appeared many times. What it recognizes is unknown. Findings and limits, study-wide: Ophthalmopathy, which appeared later, was predicted by the model a median roughly 6.4 months before onset. Blood also contained most expanded thyroid clonotypes above 0.001.

Using RNA transcripts as the source, TCR beta CDR3 regions were amplified. First-round RT-PCR targeting the TCR CDR3 was performed with the HTBI primer set. Each CDR3 protein is one row after TCRdb ran MiXCR on the multiplex PCR reads. The table includes about 580,000 distinct CDR3 sequences, about 15% detected once. CDR3 length: 16 residues. Looked up from germline, CDR1 is SGHAT and CDR2 is FQNNGV. V was pared by 4 bases and J by 4 bases, with 17 bases between. Hyperthyroidism in the patients, aged 18 to 65, was newly diagnosed and under 2 months in duration. The blood was taken when hyperthyroidism was first diagnosed, before any ophthalmopathy symptoms showed up.

The sequenced sample consisted of blood. This chain joins TRBV11-2 and TRBJ2-1; D is unresolved. The sequence was obtained from a woman in her twenties or thirties with Graves' hyperthyroidism that later progressed to Graves' ophthalmopathy. Here the CDR3 reads CASSSAGPNLYNEQFF. The CDR3 region has the DNA TGTGCCAGCAGCTCAGCCGGACCAAACCTATACAATGAGCAGTTCTTC.